A single sample is the source of the 25 T cell receptor beta chains below, sequenced in a study of T cell responses to AZD1222 COVID-19 vaccine. The repertoire was sequenced with immunoSEQ multiplex PCR; TCRdb's copy has only in-frame clones and lacks some. The sample has 95,000 to 100,000 clones, 88% seen once. Specimen: peripheral blood, collected 28 days after the second AZD1222 dose. These receptors came from an adult who received the AZD1222 COVID-19 vaccine.

This chain uses TRBV6-5 with TRBJ2-7; possible D gene TRBD1, 6 bases. This CDR3 has 14 amino acids. The V and J ends lost 7 bases and 1 base respectively, with 14 bases between them. Germline V gene lookup returns CDR1 MNHEY and CDR2 SVGAGI. The DNA for the CDR3 is TGTGCCAGCAAAACACAGGGAGATTCCTACGAGCAGTACTTC. Protein product: CASKTQGDSYEQYF.

This clone was seen a few times. The genes are TRBV5-1 and TRBJ2-5; perhaps TRBD1 as D (6 bases). The CDR3 runs to 15 residues. Per the germline V gene, CDR1 is SGHRS and CDR2 is YFSETQ. The V end lost 4 bases, the J end lost 3 bases, and 16 bases lay between the germline ends. As DNA, the CDR3 is TGCGCCAGCAGCCTCAGCCAGGGGTCTAAAGAGACCCAGTACTTC. This encodes CASSLSQGSKETQYF.

This clone was seen a few times. The rearrangement links TRBV3-1 (or the pseudogene TRBV3-2) to TRBJ1-1; D unresolved. The CDR3 spans 15 residues. Germline CDR1 is LGHDT and CDR2 is YNNKEL (reference sequence). V lost 1 base, J lost 3 bases, and 12 bases lay in between. The CDR3 nucleotides are TGTGCCAGCAGCCAAGCCCCGGGGAGCGACACTGAAGCTTTCTTT. Its translation is CASSQAPGSDTEAFF.

The V call is TRBV5-1, the J call TRBJ1-1, with no clear D. The CDR3 is 14 residues long. V lost 0 bases to trimming and J lost 2 bases, with 8 bases between them. Germline V lookup: CDR1 SGHRS, CDR2 YFSETQ. CDR3 nucleotides: TGCGCCAGCAGCTTGGCCCTGACAAACACTGAAGCTTTCTTT. This encodes CASSLALTNTEAFF.

The gene calls are TRBV5-8 and TRBJ1-3, with D uncertain. CDR1 SGHTS and CDR2 YDEGEE come from the germline V gene. Between the trimmed V and J ends, which lost 3 bases and 4 bases, there was a span of 11 bases. The CDR3 is 14 amino acids. CDR3 protein: CASSSEGGGNTIYF. The CDR3 DNA is TGTGCCAGCAGCTCGGAGGGAGGAGGAAACACCATATATTTT.

The CDR3 reads CASSSGTLTGSGYTF. CDR3 in DNA: TGTGCCAGCAGCTCTGGGACCTTGACGGGTTCGGGCTACACCTTC. The rearrangement uses TRBV7-9 and TRBJ1-2; tentatively, D is TRBD1 (5 bases). This CDR3 has 15 amino acids. Trimming took off 4 bases at V and 8 bases at J, with 20 bases between the two ends. Per the germline V gene, CDR1 is SEHNR and CDR2 is FQNEAQ (reference sequence).

The chain recombines TRBV19 with TRBJ2-7; TRBD2 aligns across 12 bases. The CDR3 covers 16 residues. Germline loops: CDR1 LNHDA, CDR2 SQIVND (reference sequence). V shed 4 bases and J 7 bases; nucleotides not matched to a gene: 11. The CDR3 is CASSKGVTSGRYEQYF. The DNA of the CDR3 is TGTGCCAGTAGTAAAGGGGTGACTAGCGGGAGATATGAGCAGTACTTC.

V is TRBV10-2 and J is TRBJ1-6, with D tentatively TRBD1 (5 bases). The germline V and J ends were trimmed by 7 bases and 7 bases, with 14 bases remaining between them. The CDR3 runs 14 residues. Germline CDR1 is WSHSY and CDR2 is SAAADI. This CDR3 reads CASKLGGENSPLHF. Here the CDR3 DNA reads TGCGCCAGCAAATTGGGGGGAGAGAATTCACCCCTCCACTTT.

The chain uses TRBV5-6 and TRBJ2-7; D not resolved. The germline gives CDR1 SGHDT, CDR2 YYEEEE. The CDR3 has 15 amino acids. V dropped 5 bases and J dropped 3 bases, with 18 bases sitting between them. This chain's CDR3 is CASSYPGSRHYEQYF. In DNA, the CDR3 is TGTGCCAGCAGTTACCCGGGCAGTAGGCACTACGAGCAGTACTTC.

The chain couples TRBV6-1 to TRBJ2-7; perhaps TRBD2 as D (5 bases). The germline V gene encodes CDR1 MNHNS and CDR2 SASEGT. The ends were cut back, 1 base at V and 2 bases at J, with 6 bases in the middle. The CDR3 has 13 amino acids. The CDR3 nucleotides are TGTGCCAGCAGTGAAGGACTACCCTACGAGCAGTACTTC. This encodes CASSEGLPYEQYF.

The V and J genes are TRBV27 and TRBJ2-1; 13 positions agree with TRBD2. Trimming took 6 bases from V and 7 from J; bases not matched to a gene: 12. This CDR3 is built from 17 residues. Germline CDR1 reads MNHEY; CDR2 reads SMNVEV (reference sequence). The CDR3 region is CASSQDRGTSGTNEQFF. CDR3 nucleotide sequence: TGTGCCAGCAGCCAGGACAGGGGGACTAGCGGGACAAATGAGCAGTTCTTC.

The gene calls are TRBV2 and TRBJ1-1; D not resolved. Germline V gives CDR1 SNHLY, CDR2 FYNNEI. There are 14 residues in the CDR3. Between the trimmed V and J ends, which lost 6 bases and 0 bases, there was a span of 11 bases. CDR3 amino acids: CASSEPKLNTEAFF. CDR3 DNA sequence: TGTGCCAGCAGCGAGCCAAAATTGAACACTGAAGCTTTCTTT.

The chain links TRBV10-2 to TRBJ2-7; TRBD1 is a possible D gene (5 bases). Between the trimmed V and J ends, which lost 1 base and 3 bases, there was a span of 13 bases. Germline CDR1 is WSHSY and CDR2 is SAAADI. The CDR3 contains 15 residues. The CDR3 nucleotides are TGCGCCAGCAGTGAGTACGGCAGGGATAGCTACGAGCAGTACTTC. Translation: CASSEYGRDSYEQYF.

The V call is TRBV18, the J call TRBJ2-1; TRBD2 aligns across 8 bases. The V and J ends lost 3 bases and 5 bases, in that order; junction bases with no gene match: 6. CDR1 and CDR2 (germline): KGHSH, LQKENI. This CDR3 region has 15 residues. The CDR3 is CASSPNSGMDNEQFF. For the CDR3, the DNA is TGTGCCAGCTCACCTAATAGCGGGATGGACAATGAGCAGTTCTTC. Supplemented by reference TRBV18 and TRBJ2-1, the full variable domain reads NAGVMQNPRHLVRRRGQEARLRCSPMKGHSHVYWYRQLPEEGLKFMVYLQKENIIDESGMPKERFSAEFPKEGPSILRIQQVVRGDSAAYFCASSPNSGMDNEQFFGPGTRLTVL.

The CDR3 sequence: CASSFRAGTGAYNEQFF. The CDR3 DNA is TGTGCCAGCAGCTTTCGAGCCGGGACAGGGGCCTACAATGAGCAGTTCTTC. The chain recombines TRBV13 with TRBJ2-1; TRBD1 aligns across 10 bases. This CDR3 spans 17 amino acids. CDR1 is PRHDT and CDR2 is FYEKMQ in the germline V gene (reference sequence). The trim removed 3 bases at V and 2 bases at J, leaving 7 bases unmatched.

The chain has TRBV2 and TRBJ2-7; D remains ambiguous. CDR3 size: 12 residues. Germline CDR1 SNHLY, CDR2 FYNNEI. V lost 5 bases, J lost 6 bases, and 11 bases lay in between. The DNA of the CDR3 is TGTGCCAGCAGTCATCCAGGTCGCGAGCAGTACTTC. It translates to CASSHPGREQYF.

This clone was observed a few times. Here the CDR3 reads CASSLAAGRKTQYF. CDR3 sequence (DNA): TGTGCCAGCAGCTTGGCCGCGGGCAGGAAGACCCAGTACTTC. V usage is TRBV5-6 and J usage is TRBJ2-5, with D perhaps TRBD2 (5 bases). V dropped 0 bases and J dropped 6 bases, with 12 bases sitting between them. Germline lookup yields CDR1 SGHDT and CDR2 YYEEEE. There are 14 residues in the CDR3.

The J gene is TRBJ2-1, the V gene TRBV11-2; D is undetermined. V gave up 5 bases and J gave up 10 bases, with 24 bases separating them. CDR1 and CDR2 from the germline V gene are SGHAT and FQNNGV. CDR3 size: 16 residues. The CDR3 coding sequence is TGTGCCAGCAGCCATTTCAGAGGACGCCTTGGGCGAGAGCAGTTCTTC. Its translation is CASSHFRGRLGREQFF.

This clone was detected only once. V gene TRBV7-3 combines with J gene TRBJ2-1, with a possible D match to TRBD2 (5 bases). The CDR3 length is 18 residues. V dropped 0 bases and J dropped 4 bases, with 19 bases sitting between them. Germline CDR1 is SGHTA and CDR2 is FQGTGA. CDR3 bases: TGTGCCAGCAGCTTAACTCGGCTAGCCTCGTTTTATTACAATGAGCAGTTCTTC. This encodes CASSLTRLASFYYNEQFF. The full variable domain, with the rest looked up from reference TRBV7-3 and TRBJ2-1, is GAGVSQTPSNKVTEKGKYVELRCDPISGHTALYWYRQSLGQGPEFLIYFQGTGAADDSGLPNDRFFAVRPEGSVSTLKIQRTERGDSAVYLCASSLTRLASFYYNEQFFGPGTRLTVL.

V is TRBV19 and J is TRBJ2-5, with 9 positions matching TRBD2. This CDR3 has 18 amino acids. The junction had 13 bases not matched to a gene; V was cut back by 5 bases and J by 0 bases. The germline CDR1 and CDR2 sequences are LNHDA and SQIVND (reference sequence). As DNA, the CDR3 is TGTGCCAGTAGTCCAAGCCCGACTAGCGGCAAGTACCAAGAGACCCAGTACTTC. This gives the protein CASSPSPTSGKYQETQYF.

The V gene is TRBV3-1 (or the pseudogene TRBV3-2), the J gene TRBJ1-2, with D possibly matching TRBD1 (5 bases). From germline, CDR1 is LGHDT and CDR2 YNNKEL (reference sequence). The CDR3 runs 14 residues. V lost 0 bases to trimming and J lost 6 bases, with 11 bases between them. For the CDR3, the DNA is TGTGCCAGCAGCCAAGATCCCCAGGGACATGGCTACACCTTC. Translation: CASSQDPQGHGYTF.

The J gene is TRBJ2-3, the V gene TRBV7-9, with D hard to call. Trimming pared 4 bases from V and 1 base from J, leaving 9 bases between. The CDR3 is 14 amino acids. Germline values: CDR1 SEHNR, CDR2 FQNEAQ (reference sequence). In nucleotides, the CDR3 is TGTGCCAGCAGCTCTCGTGGGGGCACAGATACGCAGTATTTT. It codes for CASSSRGGTDTQYF.

The V call is TRBV5-1, the J call TRBJ2-3; D is possibly TRBD2 (6 bases). CDR1 is SGHRS, CDR2 YFSETQ, per germline. The CDR3 extends over 16 amino acids. V lost 1 base to trimming and J lost 5 bases, with 17 bases between them. CDR3 loop: CASSLYGGISGDTQYF. In DNA, the CDR3 is TGCGCCAGCAGCTTGTACGGGGGAATATCCGGAGATACGCAGTATTTT.

The rearrangement links TRBV6-1 to TRBJ2-3; perhaps TRBD2 as D (6 bases). The CDR3 is 13 amino acids. The germline gives CDR1 MNHNS, CDR2 SASEGT. Between the trimmed V and J ends, which lost 2 bases and 6 bases, there was a span of 9 bases. This CDR3 is CASSESRGDTQYF. The CDR3 nucleotides read TGTGCCAGCAGTGAAAGCCGGGGGGATACGCAGTATTTT.

This rearrangement joins TRBV10-3 to TRBJ1-3; D is unresolved. The germline V gene encodes CDR1 ENHRY and CDR2 SYGVKD. CDR3 length: 14 amino acids. Trimming took 1 base from V and 1 from J, leaving 5 bases between them. The CDR3, as DNA: TGTGCCATCAGTGAGTGGGGTTCTGGAAACACCATATATTTT. Protein sequence: CAISEWGSGNTIYF.